This T cell receptor (beta chain) was observed in a study of shared clonotypes between healthy human individuals. Sequenced by immunoSEQ multiplex PCR; TCRdb stores in-frame clones only, minus some. This sample yields about 490,000 clones, of which over 60% are seen a single time; 10% to 15% belongs to the top ten. CDR1 LGHNT and CDR2 FRNRAP come from the germline V gene. This CDR3 is built from 17 residues. V shed 1 base and J shed 3 bases, with 19 bases lying between them. The source material was PBMCs. V gene TRBV12-5 combines with J gene TRBJ2-7; either TRBD1 or TRBD2 may supply D (5 bases each). This TCR derives from a woman aged 40 to 49 in good health. Some clones in this sample may be carry-over from other donors' samples. DNA for the CDR3: TGTGCTAGTGGTTTGGGCCCCGGGGCGGGCCGCCTCTACGAGCAGTACTTC. Translation gives CASGLGPGAGRLYEQYF. Based on the CDR3 plus reference TRBV12-5 and TRBJ2-7, the full variable domain is DARVTQTPRHKVTEMGQEVTMRCQPILGHNTVFWYRQTMMQGLELLAYFRNRAPLDDSGMPKDRFSAEMPDATLATLKIQPSEPRDSAVYFCASGLGPGAGRLYEQYFGPGTRLTVT.